This T cell receptor beta chain was sequenced for a study of graft-versus-host responses after intestinal transplantation. The wider study: For two to three years after anti-thymocyte globulin induction, all recipients took tacrolimus and steroids. Notes on the study in general: Investigators detected GvH clones in recipient marrow, with some emerging earlier in ileum or blood.

V was clipped by 3 bases and J by 3 bases, with 16 bases between them. Germline assignment: CDR1 SGDLS and CDR2 YYNGEE. The CDR3 has 15 residues. As regards this clone: The antigen is unknown.

Measured with immunoSEQ multiplex PCR; TCRdb has only the in-frame clones, and not every one. The data contain some 120,000 clones, 85% to 95% of them seen just once; the ten biggest clones take up 0.9% to 1.5%. Material: unstimulated CD8+ T cells sorted from spleen or lymph node cells, obtained before transplant. The TCR comes from a human donor who was the organ donor for an intestinal transplant. The chain joins TRBV9 to TRBJ2-7; D possibly corresponds to TRBD2 (6 bases). The DNA for the CDR3 is TGTGCCAGCAGCGCCGGGGGAGGACCCGACTACGAGCAGTACTTC. Translated, it gives CASSAGGGPDYEQYF.